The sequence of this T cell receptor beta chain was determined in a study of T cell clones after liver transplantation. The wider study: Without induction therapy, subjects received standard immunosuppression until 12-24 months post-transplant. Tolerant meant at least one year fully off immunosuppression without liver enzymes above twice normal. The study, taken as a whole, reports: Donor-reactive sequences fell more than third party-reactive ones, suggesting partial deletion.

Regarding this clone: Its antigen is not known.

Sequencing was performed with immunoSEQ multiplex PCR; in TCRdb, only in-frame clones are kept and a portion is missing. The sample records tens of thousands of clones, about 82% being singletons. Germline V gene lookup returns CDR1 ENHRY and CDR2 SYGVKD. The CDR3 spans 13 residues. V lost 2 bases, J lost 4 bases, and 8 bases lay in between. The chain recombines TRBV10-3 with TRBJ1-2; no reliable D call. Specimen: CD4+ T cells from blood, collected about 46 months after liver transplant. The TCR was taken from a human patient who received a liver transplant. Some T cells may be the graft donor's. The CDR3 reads CAISEQKVYGYTF. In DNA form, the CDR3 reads TGTGCCATCAGTGAGCAAAAAGTCTATGGCTACACCTTC.